The 9 T cell receptor beta chains below were found in one sample sequenced in a study of T-cell memory formation after mild COVID-19. Each CDR3 protein is one row after TCRdb ran MiXCR on the 5' RACE reads. The data show fewer than 400,000 distinct CDR3 sequences, with 10% to 15% seen just once and about a fifth held by the top ten. The sequencing input was PBMCs or a T cell subset sorted from them (not recorded which). These receptors were obtained from a young man who had mild COVID-19 (a few samples of this study predate the infection). Cell type and time point are not known.

This clonotype was seen a single time. This rearrangement joins TRBV7-2 to TRBJ2-3, with D possibly TRBD2 on 6 matching bases. There are 15 residues in the CDR3. CDR1 and CDR2 (germline): SGHTA, FQGNSA. The V and J ends lost 1 base and 2 bases respectively, with 10 bases between them. The CDR3 spells CASSLERAATDTQYF. Here the CDR3 DNA reads TGTGCCAGCAGCTTAGAGCGGGCGGCCACAGATACGCAGTATTTT.

This clonotype was seen more than once but under ten times. The chain joins TRBV28 to TRBJ1-2, with D possibly matching TRBD1 (5 bases). Looked up from germline, CDR1 is MDHEN and CDR2 is SYDVKM. Trimming removed 6 bases at V and 2 bases at J, with 16 bases between. CDR3 size: 15 residues. The CDR3 nucleotides read TGTGCCAGCAGGACACGGGACGTCTACAACTATGGCTACACCTTC. It translates to CASRTRDVYNYGYTF.

This clonotype was observed a handful of times. CDR3 sequence reads: CASSFRGGSKEQYV. The DNA of the CDR3 is TGTGCCAGCAGTTTTCGGGGTGGGTCGAAGGAGCAGTACGTC. V and J are TRBV27 and TRBJ2-7, with D possibly being TRBD2 (5 bases). Between the trimmed V and J ends, which lost 3 bases and 7 bases, there was a span of 16 bases. The CDR3 spans 14 residues. The germline V gene encodes CDR1 MNHEY and CDR2 SMNVEV (reference sequence).

In DNA, the CDR3 is TGTGCCAGCAACACACATGTGAACACTGAAGCTTTCTTT. Protein: CASNTHVNTEAFF. This chain uses TRBV12-3 or TRBV12-4 with TRBJ1-1; D unresolved. V gave up 7 bases and J gave up 0 bases, with 9 bases separating them. This CDR3 comprises 13 residues.

This clonotype appeared a few times. The chain recombines TRBV7-2 with TRBJ2-7, with 7 bases matching TRBD2. The CDR3 contains 15 residues. Losses at the gene ends were 5 bases for V and 4 bases for J; bases not matched to a gene: 11. Germline-derived CDR1 and CDR2 are SGHTA and FQGNSA. The CDR3 spells CASSLSNRGVYEQYF. The CDR3 DNA sequence: TGTGCCAGCAGCCTATCTAACCGGGGGGTTTACGAGCAGTACTTC.

This clonotype was counted between two and nine times. This chain joins TRBV5-1 and TRBJ1-1; TRBD1 is a possible D gene (5 bases). The V gene's germline CDR1 is SGHRS and CDR2 YFSETQ. The CDR3 is 15 amino acids. V lost 3 bases to trimming and J lost 3 bases, with 15 bases between them. The CDR3 reads CASSSQGLADTEAFF. Here the CDR3 DNA reads TGCGCCAGCAGCTCCCAGGGTCTCGCGGACACTGAAGCTTTCTTT.

The chain links TRBV5-1 to TRBJ2-1; 9 bases agree with TRBD2. There are 15 residues in the CDR3. V lost 0 bases to trimming and J lost 8 bases; unmatched junction nucleotides: 6. The germline gives CDR1 SGHRS, CDR2 YFSETQ. CDR3 in amino acids: CASSLAGLAIHEQFF. The CDR3 bases are TGCGCCAGCAGCTTGGCGGGACTAGCAATCCATGAGCAGTTCTTC.

This clonotype was counted a few times. The rearrangement links TRBV5-8 to TRBJ1-2; 7 nucleotides agree with TRBD1. Trimming removed 4 bases from V and 3 bases from J; junction bases left unmatched: 3. The germline V gene encodes CDR1 SGHTS and CDR2 YDEGEE. The CDR3 spans 13 residues. The CDR3 DNA follows: TGTGCCAGCAGCGCGGGACAGTACTATGGCTACACCTTC. This translates into CASSAGQYYGYTF.

This clonotype was detected ten times or more. The chain recombines TRBV27 with TRBJ2-5; D is unresolved. The CDR3 length is 12 residues. The V end lost 6 bases, the J end lost 5 bases, and 10 bases lay between the germline ends. Germline V gives CDR1 MNHEY, CDR2 SMNVEV (reference sequence). Here the CDR3 DNA reads TGTGCCAGCAGGGGCCTCTTGGAGACCCAGTACTTC. It is translated as CASRGLLETQYF.